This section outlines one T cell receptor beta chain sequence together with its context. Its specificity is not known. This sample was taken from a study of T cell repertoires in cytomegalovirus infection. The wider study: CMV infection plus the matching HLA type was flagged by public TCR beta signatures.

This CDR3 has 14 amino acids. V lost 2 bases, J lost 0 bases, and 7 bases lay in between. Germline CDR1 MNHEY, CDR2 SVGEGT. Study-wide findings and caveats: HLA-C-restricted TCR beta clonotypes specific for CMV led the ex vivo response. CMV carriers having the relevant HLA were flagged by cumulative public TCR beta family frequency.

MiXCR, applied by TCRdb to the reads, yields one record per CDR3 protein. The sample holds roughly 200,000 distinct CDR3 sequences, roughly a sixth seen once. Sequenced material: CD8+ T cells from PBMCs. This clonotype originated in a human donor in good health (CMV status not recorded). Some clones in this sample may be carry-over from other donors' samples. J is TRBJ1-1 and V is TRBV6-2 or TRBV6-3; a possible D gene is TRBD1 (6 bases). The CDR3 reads CASSYGTMNTEAFF. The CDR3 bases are TGTGCCAGCAGTTACGGGACAATGAACACTGAAGCTTTCTTT.